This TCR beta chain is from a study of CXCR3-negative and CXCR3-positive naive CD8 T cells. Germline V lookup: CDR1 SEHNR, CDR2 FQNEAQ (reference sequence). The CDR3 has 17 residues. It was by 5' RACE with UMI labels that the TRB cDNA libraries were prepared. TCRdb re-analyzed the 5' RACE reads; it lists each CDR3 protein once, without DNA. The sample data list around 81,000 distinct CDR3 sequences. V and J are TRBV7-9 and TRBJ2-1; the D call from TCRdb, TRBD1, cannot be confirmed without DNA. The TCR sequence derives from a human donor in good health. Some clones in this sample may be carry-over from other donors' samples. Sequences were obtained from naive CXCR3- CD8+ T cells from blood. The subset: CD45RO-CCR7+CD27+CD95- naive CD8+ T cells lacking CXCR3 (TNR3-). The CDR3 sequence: CASSSDRTGYSYNEQFF.